This T cell receptor (beta chain) was observed in a study of blood T cells in healthy people across ages. The germline CDR1 and CDR2 sequences are KGHDR and SFDVKD. The CDR3 loop spans 15 amino acids. Trimming removed 4 bases at V and 6 bases at J, with 15 bases between. The use of a sample-barcoded 5' primer and a J-beta primer mix characterized a second PCR of roughly 6 to 11 cycles. TCRdb reanalysed the 5' RACE reads using MiXCR and keeps one entry per CDR3 protein. The data show about 780,000 distinct CDR3 sequences, 46% seen once. This clonotype was recorded a few times. The sample, about 9.2 milliliters of peripheral blood, was drawn from each donor.

Specimen: blood. This chain joins TRBV24-1 and TRBJ1-5, with unresolved D. The sequence was collected from a man at least 80 years old in good health. For the CDR3, the DNA is TGTGCCACCAGTGACCCGGCCCTACCTGGTCAGCCCCAGCATTTT. It is translated as CATSDPALPGQPQHF.